This T cell receptor beta chain is drawn from a study of T cells in Graves' hyperthyroidism and ophthalmopathy. Study information: Peripheral blood sampling occurred at initial diagnosis, before any treatment. Study conclusions and caveats: With a median lead of 6.5 months before onset, the model predicted ophthalmopathy.

What was amplified from RNA transcripts were TCR beta CDR3 regions. In the first-round RT-PCR of the TCR CDR3, the HTBI primer set was used. MiXCR, applied by TCRdb to the multiplex PCR reads, yields one record per CDR3 protein. Here the sample spans some 560,000 distinct CDR3 sequences, roughly 15% being singletons. This clonotype was seen many times. As yet, its antigen is unknown. When ophthalmopathy did not progress within 18 months, Graves' hyperthyroidism was considered stable. The CDR3 is 12 amino acids. V dropped 5 bases and J dropped 8 bases, with 10 bases sitting between them. In germline, CDR1 is SNHLY, CDR2 FYNNEI.

The gene calls are TRBV2 and TRBJ2-1, with D tentatively TRBD2 (6 bases). This clonotype was obtained from a woman aged 40 to 50 with Graves' hyperthyroidism. Sample: blood. CDR3 loop: CASSKVADEQFF. DNA for the CDR3: TGTGCCAGCAGTAAAGTAGCGGATGAGCAGTTCTTC.